Listed here are 31 T cell receptor beta chains from one sample, sequenced in a study of shared clonotypes between healthy human individuals. CD45RO-negative, CCR7-selected cells formed the naive CD8 fraction, which excluded terminally differentiated effector memory CD45RA+ cells. The protocol was immunoSEQ multiplex PCR, while the TCRdb copy is restricted to in-frame clones and leaves out a portion. The top ten hold about 1.6% of the sample, which has over 2,000,000 clones, 93% seen once. Sequenced input: naive CD8+ T cells from PBMCs. The receptors were gathered from a young man in good health. Some clones in this sample may be carry-over from other donors' samples.

The J gene is TRBJ2-1, the V gene TRBV29-1, with 9 positions matching TRBD1. Germline loops: CDR1 SQVTM, CDR2 ANQGSEA. The CDR3 is made up of 13 amino acids. The ends lost 7 bases at V and 5 bases at J; junction bases unmatched: 6. This chain's CDR3 is CSARDRAHNEQFF. The CDR3 nucleotides are TGCAGCGCCCGGGACAGGGCTCACAATGAGCAGTTCTTC.

The chain couples TRBV7-9 to TRBJ1-2; D gene unclear. There are 15 residues in the CDR3. Germline CDR1 is SEHNR and CDR2 is FQNEAQ (reference sequence). V was clipped by 3 bases and J by 6 bases, with 17 bases between them. Here the CDR3 reads CASSLEAALPHGYTF. The CDR3 DNA reads TGTGCCAGCAGCTTGGAGGCGGCCCTACCCCATGGCTACACCTTC.

V usage is TRBV2 and J usage is TRBJ1-4; TRBD1 matches 8 bases. V was pared by 5 bases and J by 6 bases, with 5 bases of the junction left unmatched. The CDR3 is 14 amino acids. CDR1 and CDR2 from the germline V gene are SNHLY and FYNNEI. CDR3 nucleotides: TGTGCCAGCAGTTGGGCAGGGGGCGATGAAAAACTGTTTTTT. It is translated as CASSWAGGDEKLFF.

The gene calls are TRBV28 and TRBJ2-7; either TRBD1 or TRBD2 may supply D (6 bases each). The CDR3 spans 13 residues. Germline V gives CDR1 MDHEN, CDR2 SYDVKM. V lost 6 bases to trimming and J lost 7 bases, with 16 bases between them. CDR3 region: CASSILGGREQYF. The CDR3 DNA is TGTGCCAGCAGCATCTTAGGGGGGCGGGAGCAGTACTTC. Using reference TRBV28 and TRBJ2-7 for the parts outside the CDR3, the full variable domain is DVKVTQSSRYLVKRTGEKVFLECVQDMDHENMFWYRQDPGLGLRLIYFSYDVKMKEKGDIPEGYSVSREKKERFSLILESASTNQTSMYLCASSILGGREQYFGPGTRLTVT.

About this clone itself: This specimen includes other DNA sequences encoding the same CDR3. The chain is built from TRBV5-6 and TRBJ1-2; perhaps TRBD1 as D (6 bases). Germline V gene sequence: CDR1 SGHDT, CDR2 YYEEEE. The CDR3 covers 14 residues. V was pared by 4 bases and J by 2 bases, with 12 bases between. Here the CDR3 DNA reads TGTGCCAGCAGCCCTACAGGGACCAACTATGGCTACACCTTC. Protein sequence: CASSPTGTNYGYTF.

The chain employs TRBV5-1 and TRBJ2-1; 11 nucleotides match TRBD2. This CDR3 has 18 amino acids. Losses at the gene ends were 0 bases for V and 0 bases for J; bases not matched to a gene: 5. Germline V CDR1 and CDR2: SGHRS, YFSETQ. CDR3 residues: CASSLGLAGGISYNEQFF. The CDR3 nucleotides read TGCGCCAGCAGCTTGGGTCTAGCGGGAGGCATCTCCTACAATGAGCAGTTCTTC.

V gene TRBV18 combines with J gene TRBJ2-7, with D possibly TRBD2 on 6 matching bases. V was pared by 3 bases and J by 2 bases, with 11 bases between. The CDR3 consists of 14 residues. Germline-derived CDR1 and CDR2 are KGHSH and LQKENI. The CDR3 spells CASSPPGLTYEQYF. In DNA form, the CDR3 reads TGTGCCAGCTCACCTCCTGGACTAACCTACGAGCAGTACTTC. Filled out from reference TRBV18 and TRBJ2-7, the complete variable domain reads NAGVMQNPRHLVRRRGQEARLRCSPMKGHSHVYWYRQLPEEGLKFMVYLQKENIIDESGMPKERFSAEFPKEGPSILRIQQVVRGDSAAYFCASSPPGLTYEQYFGPGTRLTVT.

This clone was detected only once. V and J are TRBV5-6 and TRBJ1-5; TRBD1 is a possible D gene (5 bases). The germline V and J ends were trimmed by 2 bases and 6 bases, with 21 bases remaining between them. CDR1 and CDR2 (germline): SGHDT, YYEEEE. The CDR3 length is 17 residues. CDR3 nucleotide sequence: TGTGCCAGCAGCTTAGGGCCGGGACCCCTTGGGGGTCAGCCCCAGCATTTT. Its translation is CASSLGPGPLGGQPQHF.

This CDR3 is CARQRANVLTF. The CDR3 region has the DNA TGTGCCCGTCAAAGGGCCAACGTCCTGACTTTC. The V gene is TRBV7-9, the J gene TRBJ2-6; D remains unclear. CDR1 is SEHNR, CDR2 FQNEAQ, per germline (reference sequence). V lost 11 bases to trimming and J lost 5 bases, with 7 bases between them. CDR3 length: 11 residues.

V and J are TRBV4-1 and TRBJ1-1; D not resolved. Germline CDR1 and CDR2: MGHRA and YSYEKL. The CDR3 has 17 amino acids. The V gene lost 5 bases and the J gene lost 0 bases, with 19 bases spanning the gap. CDR3 bases: TGCGCCAGCAGCGAGAGGGCGATGGACTTTATGAACACTGAAGCTTTCTTT. It is translated as CASSERAMDFMNTEAFF.

The chain has TRBV29-1 and TRBJ2-7, with D unresolved. V was trimmed by 7 bases and J by 0 bases, leaving 10 bases between them. The CDR3 has 12 amino acids. Germline CDR1 is SQVTM and CDR2 is ANQGSEA. CDR3 residues: CSARTNSYEQYF. The CDR3 nucleotides are TGCAGCGCACGAACTAACTCCTACGAGCAGTACTTC.

The chain carries TRBV7-2 and TRBJ2-7; D may be TRBD2 (6 bases). Germline loops: CDR1 SGHTA, CDR2 FQGNSA. The CDR3 sequence is 14 residues long. Trimming removed 8 bases at V and 0 bases at J, with 14 bases between. The CDR3: CASAMGLNSYEQYF. The CDR3 DNA sequence: TGTGCCAGCGCCATGGGACTTAACTCCTACGAGCAGTACTTC.

The chain has TRBV28 and TRBJ1-5, with TRBD1 as a possible D gene (5 bases). CDR1 and CDR2 (germline): MDHEN, SYDVKM. The V and J ends lost 5 bases and 1 base respectively, with 12 bases between them. The CDR3 is made up of 15 amino acids. The CDR3 DNA reads as TGTGCCAGCAGTCCCAGGGTGGGGAGCAATCAGCCCCAGCATTTT. As protein: CASSPRVGSNQPQHF.

The chain employs TRBV27 and TRBJ2-1; 7 bases agree with TRBD1. The germline V gene encodes CDR1 MNHEY and CDR2 SMNVEV (reference sequence). V dropped 4 bases and J dropped 13; count of bases not matched to a gene: 13. This CDR3 spans 14 amino acids. The CDR3 DNA sequence: TGTGCCAGCAGTTCCTCCGCCGACAGGGTCCCTCAGTTCTTC. This codes for CASSSSADRVPQFF.

The chain combines TRBV7-2 with TRBJ2-3; possible D gene TRBD2, 5 bases. Germline CDR1 and CDR2: SGHTA and FQGNSA. The CDR3 spans 14 residues. V lost 4 bases and J 2 bases, leaving 10 bases between the germline ends. The CDR3 region is CASSWRVDTDTQYF. CDR3 DNA: TGTGCCAGCAGCTGGCGGGTAGACACAGATACGCAGTATTTT.

The rearrangement uses TRBV7-9 and TRBJ1-2, with 10 bases lining up with TRBD1. The CDR3 extends over 18 amino acids. Germline trimming cut 5 bases from V and 6 bases from J; bases unmatched to any gene: 18. Germline-derived CDR1 and CDR2 are SEHNR and FQNEAQ (reference sequence). The DNA of the CDR3 is TGTGCCAGCAGCGATAGAAAGACAGGGGGCGTAGCAGGGCATGGCTACACCTTC. Its protein product is CASSDRKTGGVAGHGYTF.

This clone was observed once. This chain links TRBV5-4 with TRBJ2-1, with 10 bases fitting TRBD2. The CDR3 is 14 amino acids. The V and J ends lost 5 bases and 2 bases, in that order; junction bases with no gene match: 1. The germline CDR1 and CDR2 sequences are SGHNT and YYREEE (reference sequence). CDR3 nucleotides: TGTGCCAGCAGAGCGGGAGGGACCTACAATGAGCAGTTCTTC. It specifies CASRAGGTYNEQFF.

The V and J genes are TRBV10-3 and TRBJ1-1; TRBD1 agrees at 10 bases. Germline V CDR1 and CDR2: ENHRY, SYGVKD. The CDR3 has 15 amino acids. J was trimmed by 4 bases and V by 6 bases; bases with no gene match: 8. The DNA for the CDR3 is TGTGCCATCAGCTTAGAGACAGGGGGCGGCACTGAAGCTTTCTTT. Residues: CAISLETGGGTEAFF.

The chain links TRBV9 to TRBJ2-1; 7 bases match TRBD1. The germline V gene has CDR1 SGDLS and CDR2 YYNGEE. V lost 4 bases to trimming and J lost 6 bases; unmatched junction nucleotides: 4. CDR3 length equals 13 residues. The CDR3 nucleotides are TGTGCCAGCAGCCCCGGGACAGTCAATGAGCAGTTCTTC. Residues: CASSPGTVNEQFF.

This clone was found once. Other DNA sequences in this specimen translate into the identical CDR3. The V gene is TRBV27, the J gene TRBJ1-5; perhaps TRBD1 as D (6 bases). V shed 0 bases and J shed 2 bases, with 8 bases lying between them. This CDR3 region has 15 residues. CDR1 is MNHEY and CDR2 is SMNVEV in the germline V gene (reference sequence). The CDR3 loop reads CASSLSRTGNQPQHF. The CDR3 bases are TGTGCCAGCAGTTTATCGAGGACAGGCAATCAGCCCCAGCATTTT.

V and J are TRBV6-6 and TRBJ2-5; D is possibly TRBD1 (5 bases). The length of the CDR3 is 14 residues. Germline V lookup: CDR1 MNHNY, CDR2 SVGAGI (reference sequence). Deletions cut 0 bases from V and 5 bases from J, with 10 bases between. CDR3 in amino acids: CASSYSGLLETQYF. CDR3 sequence (DNA): TGTGCCAGCAGTTACTCGGGGCTGTTGGAGACCCAGTACTTC.

The chain carries TRBV6-6 and TRBJ2-7; maybe TRBD2 (6 bases). The V end lost 11 bases, the J end lost 5 bases, and 19 bases lay between the germline ends. CDR3 length: 13 residues. Germline CDR1 reads MNHNY; CDR2 reads SVGAGI (reference sequence). This chain's CDR3 is CAAGTLRRDEQYF. CDR3 DNA: TGTGCCGCGGGGACCCTTCGTCGCGACGAGCAGTACTTC.

The gene calls are TRBV11-2 and TRBJ2-7, with D hard to call. Germline CDR1 SGHAT, CDR2 FQNNGV. The CDR3 spans 14 residues. V lost 2 bases, J lost 0 bases, and 8 bases lay in between. The CDR3 nucleotides are TGTGCCAGCAGCTTAATTCGATACTCCTACGAGCAGTACTTC. This sequence encodes CASSLIRYSYEQYF.

This clone has a single count. This sequence joins TRBV27 and TRBJ1-5; D is possibly TRBD1 (5 bases). From germline, CDR1 is MNHEY and CDR2 SMNVEV (reference sequence). The CDR3 totals 18 residues. V was pared by 5 bases and J by 2 bases, with 22 bases between. The CDR3 loop reads CASSPLGRAAAGNQPQHF. CDR3 DNA sequence: TGTGCCAGCAGTCCCCTGGGCAGGGCGGCGGCGGGCAATCAGCCCCAGCATTTT.

The chain links TRBV19 to TRBJ1-1, with D uncertain. The CDR3 consists of 13 residues. Per germline, CDR1 LNHDA and CDR2 SQIVND (reference sequence). V shed 7 bases and J shed 3 bases, with 12 bases lying between them. CDR3 sequence reads: CASIYDGDTEAFF. The CDR3 region has the DNA TGTGCCAGTATTTACGACGGAGACACTGAAGCTTTCTTT.

The CDR3 reads CASRYTGRAFNEQYF. In nucleotides, the CDR3 is TGCGCCAGCAGATACACCGGGAGGGCCTTCAACGAGCAGTACTTC. V gene TRBV5-1 combines with J gene TRBJ2-7, with 8 nucleotides matching TRBD2. This CDR3 is built from 15 residues. Looked up from germline, CDR1 is SGHRS and CDR2 is YFSETQ. With 5 bases clipped from V and 5 bases from J, the junction kept 12 bases outside the gene matches. Drawing the rest from reference TRBV5-1 and TRBJ2-7, the complete variable domain is KAGVTQTPRYLIKTRGQQVTLSCSPISGHRSVSWYQQTPGQGLQFLFEYFSETQRNKGNFPGRFSGRQFSNSRSEMNVSTLELGDSALYLCASRYTGRAFNEQYFGPGTRLTVT.

The chain couples TRBV6-1 to TRBJ2-7; TRBD2 is a possible D gene (6 bases). The CDR3 loop spans 13 amino acids. With 7 bases removed from V and 2 bases from J, the gap between germline ends came to 12 bases. In germline, CDR1 is MNHNS, CDR2 SASEGT. In DNA, the CDR3 is TGTGCCAGCATTGGGACTCGACCCTACGAGCAGTACTTC. It encodes CASIGTRPYEQYF.

This chain links TRBV19 with TRBJ1-1; no firm D call. The CDR3 extends over 14 amino acids. Trimming stripped 5 bases from V and 5 bases from J, with 15 bases between. CDR1 and CDR2 from the germline V gene are LNHDA and SQIVND (reference sequence). CDR3 nucleotides: TGTGCCAGTAGTTCACGCCCGCTGGGTACTGAAGCTTTCTTT. Its translation is CASSSRPLGTEAFF.

Only one count was recorded for this clone. For the CDR3, the DNA is TGTGTTAGAACCGCAGGAGGGCGCAATCAGCCCCAGCATTTT. This translates into CVRTAGGRNQPQHF. V gene TRBV6-6 combines with J gene TRBJ1-5; D not certain. The CDR3 has 14 amino acids. Germline V CDR1 and CDR2: MNHNY, SVGAGI (reference sequence).

The CDR3, as DNA: TGTGCCAGCAGCGTAGGAACTAGCGGGTGGGACGAGCAGTACTTC. Protein product: CASSVGTSGWDEQYF. The V call is TRBV9, the J call TRBJ2-7; 9 bases match TRBD2. CDR3 length: 15 residues. V shed 0 bases, J shed 5 bases, and the junction held 6 bases outside the gene matches. Germline V gives CDR1 SGDLS, CDR2 YYNGEE.

CDR3 DNA sequence: TGTGCCAGCAGCTTTGGCGACCGTAACTATGGCTACACCTTC. It is translated as CASSFGDRNYGYTF. The chain carries TRBV13 and TRBJ1-2; D not resolved. From germline, CDR1 is PRHDT and CDR2 FYEKMQ (reference sequence). CDR3 length: 14 amino acids. V was shortened by 3 bases and J by 1 base, with 9 bases between the two germline ends. The complete variable domain, with remaining parts taken from reference TRBV13 and TRBJ1-2, reads AAGVIQSPRHLIKEKRETATLKCYPIPRHDTVYWYQQGPGQDPQFLISFYEKMQSDKGSIPDRFSAQQFSDYHSELNMSSLELGDSALYFCASSFGDRNYGYTFGSGTRLTVV.